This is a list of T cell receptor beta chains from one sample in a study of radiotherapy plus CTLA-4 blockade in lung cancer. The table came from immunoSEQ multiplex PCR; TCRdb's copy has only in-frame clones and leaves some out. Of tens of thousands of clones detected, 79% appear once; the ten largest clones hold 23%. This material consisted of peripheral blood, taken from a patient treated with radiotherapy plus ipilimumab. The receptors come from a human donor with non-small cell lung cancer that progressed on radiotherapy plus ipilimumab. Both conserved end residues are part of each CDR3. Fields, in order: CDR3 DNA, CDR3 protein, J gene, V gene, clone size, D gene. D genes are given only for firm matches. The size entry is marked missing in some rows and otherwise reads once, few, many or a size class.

CDR3nt: TGTGCCAGCAGAGCTAGATTGTCCGGGGAGCTGTTTTTT
CDR3aa: CASRARLSGELFF
j_gene: TRBJ2-2
v_gene: TRBV7-3
abundance: -
d_gene: -

CDR3nt: TGCGCCAGCAGCTTGGGACCTAGCTCCTACGAGCAGTACTTC
CDR3aa: CASSLGPSSYEQYF
j_gene: TRBJ2-7
v_gene: TRBV5-1
abundance: -
d_gene: -

CDR3nt: TGTGCCAGCAGTTACTCGACAGGGAATGGCTACACCTTC
CDR3aa: CASSYSTGNGYTF
j_gene: TRBJ1-2
v_gene: TRBV6-5
abundance: few
d_gene: TRBD1

CDR3nt: TGTGCCAGTAGTACATACCCATACATCCAGGGGGCCTACGAGCAGTACTTC
CDR3aa: CASSTYPYIQGAYEQYF
j_gene: TRBJ2-7
v_gene: TRBV19
abundance: -
d_gene: TRBD1

CDR3nt: TGTGCCAGCAGCTATAGCGGGGGGCTACCCTACAATGAGCAGTTCTTC
CDR3aa: CASSYSGGLPYNEQFF
j_gene: TRBJ2-1
v_gene: TRBV5-6
abundance: -
d_gene: TRBD2

CDR3nt: TGTGCCAGCAGCTTAAGCCCACAGTACCCTGAAGCTTTCTTT
CDR3aa: CASSLSPQYPEAFF
j_gene: TRBJ1-1
v_gene: TRBV7-2
abundance: -
d_gene: -

CDR3nt: TGCAGCGTTCGGCGACAGGGGGGCGAAGGCTACACCTTC
CDR3aa: CSVRRQGGEGYTF
j_gene: TRBJ1-2
v_gene: TRBV29-1
abundance: -
d_gene: TRBD1

CDR3nt: TGTGCCAGCAGCGTAGAGGTAGCGGGATCCTACGAGCAGTACTTC
CDR3aa: CASSVEVAGSYEQYF
j_gene: TRBJ2-7
v_gene: TRBV9
abundance: -
d_gene: TRBD2

CDR3nt: TGCGCCAGCAGCCAACCGGGCTGGGGGCTTGCTAACTATGGCTACACCTTC
CDR3aa: CASSQPGWGLANYGYTF
j_gene: TRBJ1-2
v_gene: TRBV4-1
abundance: -
d_gene: -

CDR3nt: TGCGCCAGCAAGGGTGGCGGGATCGAGCAGTACTTC
CDR3aa: CASKGGGIEQYF
j_gene: TRBJ2-7
v_gene: TRBV4-1
abundance: -
d_gene: -

CDR3nt: TGTGCCAGCAGTTCGGTTGGAAACACCATATATTTT
CDR3aa: CASSSVGNTIYF
j_gene: TRBJ1-3
v_gene: TRBV6-1
abundance: few
d_gene: -

CDR3nt: TGTGCCAGCAGTGCCCTGACAGGGGCTGGGACTGAAGCTTTCTTT
CDR3aa: CASSALTGAGTEAFF
j_gene: TRBJ1-1
v_gene: TRBV6-5
abundance: -
d_gene: TRBD1

CDR3nt: TGTGCCAGCAGCTATAGCGGGGGGTACCAAGAGACCCAGTACTTC
CDR3aa: CASSYSGGYQETQYF
j_gene: TRBJ2-5
v_gene: TRBV7-2
abundance: -
d_gene: TRBD2

CDR3nt: TGCGCCAGCAGCCAAGAGGGGGCCGGCACAGATACGCAGTATTTT
CDR3aa: CASSQEGAGTDTQYF
j_gene: TRBJ2-3
v_gene: TRBV4-1
abundance: -
d_gene: -

CDR3nt: TGTGCCAGCACTCCCAGCGGAGCCTATGGCTACACCTTC
CDR3aa: CASTPSGAYGYTF
j_gene: TRBJ1-2
v_gene: TRBV28
abundance: -
d_gene: -

CDR3nt: TGTGCCAGCAGCCACAGGGCCCAGGGGTCCGAGCAGTACTTC
CDR3aa: CASSHRAQGSEQYF
j_gene: TRBJ2-7
v_gene: TRBV5-6
abundance: -
d_gene: -

CDR3nt: TGTGCCAGCAGCGGGGGACAGGGGGTCTATGGCTACACCTTC
CDR3aa: CASSGGQGVYGYTF
j_gene: TRBJ1-2
v_gene: TRBV5-4
abundance: -
d_gene: TRBD1

CDR3nt: TGTGCCAGCAGTTTTACAGGGGGCCCCTACGAGCAGTACTTC
CDR3aa: CASSFTGGPYEQYF
j_gene: TRBJ2-7
v_gene: TRBV6-5
abundance: few
d_gene: TRBD1

CDR3nt: TGCGCCAGCAGCTTGGAGCCGTCCGGGGAGCTGTTTTTT
CDR3aa: CASSLEPSGELFF
j_gene: TRBJ2-2
v_gene: TRBV5-1
abundance: once
d_gene: -

CDR3nt: TGTGCCAGCAGCTTCCCAGGGGGCGCTTTCACTGAAGCTTTCTTT
CDR3aa: CASSFPGGAFTEAFF
j_gene: TRBJ1-1
v_gene: TRBV11-3
abundance: -
d_gene: TRBD1

CDR3nt: TGTGCCAGCTCACCATCTGGACAGGGGTTTGGCTACACCTTC
CDR3aa: CASSPSGQGFGYTF
j_gene: TRBJ1-2
v_gene: TRBV18
abundance: once
d_gene: TRBD1

CDR3nt: TGTGCCAGCAGTGATCCGGGACAGGTGAACACTGAAGCTTTCTTT
CDR3aa: CASSDPGQVNTEAFF
j_gene: TRBJ1-1
v_gene: TRBV25-1
abundance: -
d_gene: TRBD1

CDR3nt: TGTGCCAGCAGCGGGGGGGGGACGGATGGAACTGGGGCCAACGTCCTGACTTTC
CDR3aa: CASSGGGTDGTGANVLTF
j_gene: TRBJ2-6
v_gene: TRBV9
abundance: -
d_gene: TRBD2